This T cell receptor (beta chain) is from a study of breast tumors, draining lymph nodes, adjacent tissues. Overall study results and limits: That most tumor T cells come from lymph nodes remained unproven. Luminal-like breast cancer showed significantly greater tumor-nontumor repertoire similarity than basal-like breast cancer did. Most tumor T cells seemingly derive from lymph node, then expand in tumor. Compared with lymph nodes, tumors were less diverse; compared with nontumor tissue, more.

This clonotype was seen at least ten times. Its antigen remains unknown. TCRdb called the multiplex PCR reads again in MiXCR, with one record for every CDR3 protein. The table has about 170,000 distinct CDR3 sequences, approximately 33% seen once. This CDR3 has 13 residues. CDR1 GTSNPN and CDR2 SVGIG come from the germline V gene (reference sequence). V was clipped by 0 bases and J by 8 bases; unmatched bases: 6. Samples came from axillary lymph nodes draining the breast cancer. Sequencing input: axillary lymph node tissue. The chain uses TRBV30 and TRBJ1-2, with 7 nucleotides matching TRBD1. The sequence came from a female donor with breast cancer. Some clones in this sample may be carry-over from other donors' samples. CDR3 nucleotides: TGTGCCTGGAGTGTACCAGGGGGAGGAGGCTACACCTTC. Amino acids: CAWSVPGGGGYTF.